One and the same sample provided the 5 T cell receptor beta chains below, sequenced in a study of cytomegalovirus exposure and HLA in healthy donors. The PCR ran on 60 Vbeta and 13 Jbeta primers. Libraries were prepared by immunoSEQ multiplex PCR; TCRdb keeps only in-frame clonotypes and omits some of them. The specimen's table records fewer than 60,000 clones. The sample consisted of PBMCs. The receptor set was obtained from a woman between 40 and 55 years old in good health and CMV-seronegative.

V and J are TRBV28 and TRBJ2-2, with TRBD2 identical over 11 bases. J lost 5 bases, V lost 9 bases, and 8 bases had no gene match. The germline V gene has CDR1 MDHEN and CDR2 SYDVKM. The CDR3 consists of 15 residues. CDR3 DNA sequence: TGTGCCAGTATGGGACTAGCGGTGATAACCGGGGAGCTGTTTTTT. This encodes CASMGLAVITGELFF.

The rearrangement links TRBV6-6 to TRBJ2-7, with 7 bases that match TRBD1. This CDR3 has 14 amino acids. J gave up 2 bases and V 5 bases, and 6 bases lay outside the gene matches. Germline V gene sequence: CDR1 MNHNY, CDR2 SVGAGI (reference sequence). CDR3 DNA: TGTGCCAGCAGTCCCTCTCAGGGGGCCTACGAGCAGTACTTC. Translated: CASSPSQGAYEQYF.

J is TRBJ2-7 and V is TRBV7-6; 7 bases are a match to TRBD1. J gave up 6 bases and V 0 bases, and 8 bases lay outside the gene matches. The length of the CDR3 is 15 residues. Germline V gene data show CDR1 as SGHVS and CDR2 as FNYEAQ. Here the CDR3 DNA reads TGTGCCAGCAGCTTAGCGGGACAGTGGGGTGGCGAGCAGTACTTC. Protein sequence: CASSLAGQWGGEQYF.

CDR3 nucleotides: TGTGCCAGCAGTTCCTTAAACAATGAGCAGTTCTTC. Residues: CASSSLNNEQFF. The chain combines TRBV27 with TRBJ2-1, with D unclear. Deletions cut 4 bases from V and 5 bases from J, with 6 bases between. The CDR3 spans 12 residues. CDR1 MNHEY and CDR2 SMNVEV come from the germline V gene (reference sequence).

The chain uses TRBV6-5 and TRBJ1-1; 8 bases line up with TRBD1. This CDR3 is built from 15 residues. The germline V gene has CDR1 MNHEY and CDR2 SVGAGI. Losses at the gene ends were 6 bases for V and 6 bases for J; bases not matched to a gene: 12. The CDR3 here is CASRTLDRGVAEAFF. The CDR3, as DNA: TGTGCCAGCAGGACACTCGACAGGGGAGTGGCTGAAGCTTTCTTT.